This is a list of T cell receptor beta chains from one sample in a study of cytomegalovirus exposure and HLA in healthy donors. The repertoire was sequenced with immunoSEQ multiplex PCR; TCRdb's copy has only in-frame clones and lacks some. The sample has 95,000 to 120,000 clones; 70% to 85% are singletons. The sample comprised PBMCs. These receptors were collected from a young woman in good health and CMV-seronegative. The CDR3 runs from the conserved cysteine through the conserved F or W. The D gene is left open where the match is weak. For some rows the clone size is stated as once, few or many, or as a class when expanded; others skip it.

CDR3 protein	CDR3 DNA	D gene	V gene	J gene	clone size
CARAPRAGADTGELFF	TGCGCCAGGGCACCGAGGGCAGGGGCGGACACCGGGGAGCTGTTTTTT	NA	TRBV10-2	TRBJ2-2	NA
CATVGTSEYNEQFF	TGTGCCACTGTGGGGACTAGCGAGTACAATGAGCAGTTCTTC	TRBD2	TRBV7-9	TRBJ2-1	NA
CASSPYATNTEAFF	TGTGCCAGCTCACCCTACGCTACGAACACTGAAGCTTTCTTT	NA	TRBV18	TRBJ1-1	NA
CASSYSGRGGQETQYF	TGTGCCAGCAGTTACTCCGGCCGGGGGGGACAAGAGACCCAGTACTTC	TRBD2	TRBV6-5	TRBJ2-5	NA
CASSFGRQGHYTF	TGTGCCAGCAGTTTTGGTCGGCAGGGCCACTACACCTTC	NA	TRBV28	TRBJ1-2	NA
CASSRRTSESYEQYF	TGTGCCAGCTCTCGTCGGACTAGCGAGTCCTACGAGCAGTACTTC	TRBD2	TRBV18	TRBJ2-7	NA
CASSSTSSTDTQYF	TGCGCCAGCAGTTCAACTTCTAGCACAGATACGCAGTATTTT	NA	TRBV5-1	TRBJ2-3	NA
CASSYGQGGIGTDTQYF	TGTGCCAGCAGTTATGGACAGGGAGGCATCGGCACAGATACGCAGTATTTT	TRBD1	TRBV27	TRBJ2-3	NA
CASSEQKTGELFF	TGTGCCAGCAGTGAACAGAAAACCGGGGAGCTGTTTTTT	NA	TRBV6-5	TRBJ2-2	NA
CASSLTPTRQGRYEAEAFF	TGTGCCAGCAGCTTAACCCCAACCAGACAGGGGAGGTATGAGGCTGAAGCTTTCTTT	TRBD1	TRBV11-2	TRBJ1-1	NA
CAWSARQTYGYTF	TGTGCCTGGAGTGCCCGACAGACCTATGGCTACACCTTC	NA	TRBV30	TRBJ1-2	NA
CASSFSGNTIYF	TGTGCCAGCAGCTTCTCCGGAAACACCATATATTTT	NA	TRBV7-2	TRBJ1-3	NA
CASSGRVGEKLFF	TGCGCCAGCTCCGGCCGGGTCGGGGAAAAACTGTTTTTT	NA	TRBV10-2	TRBJ1-4	few
CASSTLQGGTYEQYF	TGTGCCAGCAGTACCTTACAGGGTGGCACCTACGAGCAGTACTTC	NA	TRBV6-1	TRBJ2-7	NA
CASSYGQISNQPQHF	TGTGCCAGCAGTTACGGGCAGATTAGCAATCAGCCCCAGCATTTT	NA	TRBV6-6	TRBJ1-5	NA
CASNQRSTGELFF	TGTGCCAGCAACCAGCGAAGCACCGGGGAGCTGTTTTTT	NA	TRBV2	TRBJ2-2	NA
CATSRASQPQHF	TGTGCCACCAGCAGAGCTTCCCAGCCCCAGCATTTT	NA	TRBV15	TRBJ1-5	once
CSVRETGEAFF	TGCAGCGTCAGAGAGACGGGTGAAGCTTTCTTT	NA	TRBV29-1	TRBJ1-1	NA
CASSGTTASTDTQYF	TGCGCCAGCAGCGGAACGACAGCGAGCACAGATACGCAGTATTTT	NA	TRBV5-1	TRBJ2-3	NA
CASRDRVYDTQYF	TGTGCCAGCAGGGACAGGGTTTACGATACGCAGTATTTT	TRBD1	TRBV7-2	TRBJ2-3	NA
CASSVAPGLAADTQYF	TGTGCCAGCAGCGTAGCGCCGGGACTAGCGGCAGATACGCAGTATTTT	TRBD2	TRBV9	TRBJ2-3	NA
CASSSPGQGDEKLFF	TGTGCCAGCAGCTCCCCGGGACAGGGGGATGAAAAACTGTTTTTT	TRBD1	TRBV7-9	TRBJ1-4	NA
CASSFMNTEAFF	TGTGCCAGCAGCTTCATGAACACTGAAGCTTTCTTT	NA	TRBV7-8	TRBJ1-1	NA
CASSLDRRSSNTGELFF	TGTGCCAGCAGCTTAGACAGGCGGTCCTCGAACACCGGGGAGCTGTTTTTT	NA	TRBV7-2	TRBJ2-2	NA
CASSQNLFRLANNEQFF	TGCGCCAGCAGCCAGAACCTTTTCCGACTAGCGAACAATGAGCAGTTCTTC	TRBD2	TRBV4-1	TRBJ2-1	once
CASSPWNTEAFF	TGTGCCAGCAGCCCCTGGAACACTGAAGCTTTCTTT	NA	TRBV11-3	TRBJ1-1	NA
CASSWTSGGLNYNEQFF	TGTGCCAGCAGTTGGACTAGCGGGGGGTTAAACTACAATGAGCAGTTCTTC	TRBD2	TRBV28	TRBJ2-1	NA
CASSLKNPPRLFF	TGTGCCAGCAGTCTCAAAAACCCTCCGAGACTGTTTTTT	NA	TRBV28	TRBJ1-4	NA
CAISEVAGGYTF	TGTGCCATCAGTGAGGTTGCCGGTGGCTACACCTTC	NA	TRBV10-3	TRBJ1-2	NA
CAWSSWTGGSYEKLFF	TGTGCCTGGAGTTCTTGGACAGGGGGCAGTTACGAAAAACTGTTTTTT	TRBD1	TRBV30	TRBJ1-4	once